What follows is one TCR beta chain and its context. Germline-derived CDR1 and CDR2 are MGHDK and SYGVNS. This CDR3 contains 14 residues. The germline V and J ends were trimmed by 3 bases and 4 bases, with 7 bases remaining between them. Matching for age and sex applied to the controls, who were healthy donors. The sample belongs to a study of CD8 T cells in Susac syndrome. After extraction with the RNeasy kit, about 0.45 to 1 ug of the RNA was reverse transcribed using random hexamers. Amplification of TCR beta CDR3 spanned 54 Vbeta and 13 Jbeta via immunoSEQ multiplex PCR. TCRdb passed the immunoSEQ multiplex PCR reads through MiXCR, listing each CDR3 protein once. In the table there are 65,000 to 75,000 distinct CDR3 sequences, just under 95% of which are singletons.

Sequencing input: CD8+ T cells from PBMCs. The rearrangement links TRBV25-1 to TRBJ1-6; a possible D gene is TRBD1 (5 bases). This clonotype was obtained from a human donor in good health. The CDR3 is CASSETVYNSPLHF. CDR3 sequence (DNA): TGTGCCAGCAGTGAGACAGTATATAATTCACCCCTCCACTTT.